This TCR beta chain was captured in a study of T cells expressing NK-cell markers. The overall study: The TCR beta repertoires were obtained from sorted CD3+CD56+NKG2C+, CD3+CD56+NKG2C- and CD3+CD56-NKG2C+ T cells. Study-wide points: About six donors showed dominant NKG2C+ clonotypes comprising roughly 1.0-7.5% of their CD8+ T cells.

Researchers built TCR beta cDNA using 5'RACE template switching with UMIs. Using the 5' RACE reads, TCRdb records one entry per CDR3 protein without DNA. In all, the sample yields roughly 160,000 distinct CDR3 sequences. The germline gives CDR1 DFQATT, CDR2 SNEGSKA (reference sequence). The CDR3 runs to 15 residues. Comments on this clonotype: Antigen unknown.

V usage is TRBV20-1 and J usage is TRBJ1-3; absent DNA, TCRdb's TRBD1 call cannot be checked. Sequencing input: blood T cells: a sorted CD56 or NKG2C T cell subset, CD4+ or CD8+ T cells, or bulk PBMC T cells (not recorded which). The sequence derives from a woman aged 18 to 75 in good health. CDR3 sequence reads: CSASPGAGSGNTIYF.